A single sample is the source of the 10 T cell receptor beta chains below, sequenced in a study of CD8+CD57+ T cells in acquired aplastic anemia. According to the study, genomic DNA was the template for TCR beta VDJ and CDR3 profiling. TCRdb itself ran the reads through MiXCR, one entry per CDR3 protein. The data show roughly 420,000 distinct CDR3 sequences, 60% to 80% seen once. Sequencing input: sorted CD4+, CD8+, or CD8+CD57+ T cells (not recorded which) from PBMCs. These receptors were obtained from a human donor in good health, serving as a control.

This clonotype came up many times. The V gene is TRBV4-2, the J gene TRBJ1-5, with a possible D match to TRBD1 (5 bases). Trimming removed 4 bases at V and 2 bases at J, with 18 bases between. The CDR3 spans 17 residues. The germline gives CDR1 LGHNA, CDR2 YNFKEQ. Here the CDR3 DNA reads TGTGCCAGCAGCCTCCACCGGGACCTTATGGGCAATCAGCCCCAGCATTTT. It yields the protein CASSLHRDLMGNQPQHF.

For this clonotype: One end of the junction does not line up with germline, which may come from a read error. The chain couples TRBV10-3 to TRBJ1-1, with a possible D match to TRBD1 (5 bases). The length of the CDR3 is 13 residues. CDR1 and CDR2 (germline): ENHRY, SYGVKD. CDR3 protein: CASSNQGSTEPFF. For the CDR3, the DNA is TGTGCCAGCAGTAACCAGGGAAGCACTGAACCGTTCTTT.

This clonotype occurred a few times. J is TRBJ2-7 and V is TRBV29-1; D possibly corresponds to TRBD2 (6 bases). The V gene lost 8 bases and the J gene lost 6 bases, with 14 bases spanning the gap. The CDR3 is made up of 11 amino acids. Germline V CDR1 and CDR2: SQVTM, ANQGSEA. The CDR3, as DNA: TGCAGCTGTGGCGGGGAGCTCGAGCAGTACTTC. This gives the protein CSCGGELEQYF.

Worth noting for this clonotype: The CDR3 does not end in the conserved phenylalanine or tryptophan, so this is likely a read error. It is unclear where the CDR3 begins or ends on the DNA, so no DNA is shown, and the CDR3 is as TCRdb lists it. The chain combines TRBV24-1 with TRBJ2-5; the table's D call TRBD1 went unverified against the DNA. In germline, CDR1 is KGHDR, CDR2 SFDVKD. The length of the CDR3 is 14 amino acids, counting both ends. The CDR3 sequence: CATSDPGYQETQLT.

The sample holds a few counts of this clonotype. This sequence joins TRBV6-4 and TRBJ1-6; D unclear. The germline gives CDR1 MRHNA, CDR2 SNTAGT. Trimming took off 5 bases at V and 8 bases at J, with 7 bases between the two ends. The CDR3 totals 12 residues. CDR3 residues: CASSFRDSPLHF. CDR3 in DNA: TGTGCCAGCAGTTTCCGGGATTCACCCCTCCACTTT.

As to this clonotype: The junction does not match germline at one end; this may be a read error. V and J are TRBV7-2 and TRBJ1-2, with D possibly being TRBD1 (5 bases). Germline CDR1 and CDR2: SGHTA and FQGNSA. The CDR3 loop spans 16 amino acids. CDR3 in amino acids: CASSLSGTRTDYRCFF. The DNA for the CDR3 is TGTGCCAGCAGCTTGAGCGGGACCCGCACAGACTATCGCTGCTTTTTC. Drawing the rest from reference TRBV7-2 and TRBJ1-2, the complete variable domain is GAGVSQSPSNKVTEKGKDVELRCDPISGHTALYWYRQSLGQGLEFLIYFQGNSAPDKSGLPSDRFSAERTGGSVSTLTIQRTQQEDSAVYLCASSLSGTRTDYRCFFGSGTRLTVV.

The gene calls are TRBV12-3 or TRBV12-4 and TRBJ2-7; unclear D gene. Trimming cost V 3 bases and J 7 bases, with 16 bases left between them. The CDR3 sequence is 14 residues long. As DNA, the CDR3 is TGTGCCAGCAGTTTCGTCGGCCTGTTAGGAGAGCAGTACTTC. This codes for CASSFVGLLGEQYF.

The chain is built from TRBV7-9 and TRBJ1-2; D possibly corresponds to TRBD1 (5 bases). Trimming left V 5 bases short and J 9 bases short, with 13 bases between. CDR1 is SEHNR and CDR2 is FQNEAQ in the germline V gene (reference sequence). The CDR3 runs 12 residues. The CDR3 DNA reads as TGTGCCAGCAGCGTAGGGGAACAAAGCTACACCTTC. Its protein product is CASSVGEQSYTF.

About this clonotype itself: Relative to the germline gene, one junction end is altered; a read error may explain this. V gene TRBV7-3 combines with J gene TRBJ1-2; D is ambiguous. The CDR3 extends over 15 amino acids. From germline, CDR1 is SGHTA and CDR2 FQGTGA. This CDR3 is CATSREAWIYCGYTF. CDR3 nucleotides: TGTGCCACCAGCAGAGAAGCCTGGATCTACTGTGGCTACACCTTC.

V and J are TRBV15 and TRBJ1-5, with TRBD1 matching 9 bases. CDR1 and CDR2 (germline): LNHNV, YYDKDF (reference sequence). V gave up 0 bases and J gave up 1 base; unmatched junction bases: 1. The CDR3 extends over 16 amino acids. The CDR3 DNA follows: TGTGCCACCAGCAGAGAGACAGGGGGGAGCAATCAGCCCCAGCATTTT. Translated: CATSRETGGSNQPQHF.